What follows are 24 T cell receptor beta chains derived from one specimen sequenced in a study of T cells in Graves' hyperthyroidism and ophthalmopathy. Authors of the study amplified TCR beta CDR3 regions from RNA transcripts. With the HTBI primer set, the TCR CDR3 went through a first round of RT-PCR. MiXCR, run by TCRdb on the multiplex PCR reads, gives a single entry per CDR3 protein. The table has approximately 520,000 distinct CDR3 sequences, more than 20% seen once; the top ten hold approximately 26%. The sample consisted of blood. The receptors originated from a man in his late teens or twenties with Graves' hyperthyroidism.

This clonotype occurred a few times. V usage is TRBV6-5 and J usage is TRBJ2-7, with 9 positions matching TRBD2. The CDR3 spans 15 residues. V trimming: 4 bases; J trimming: 4 bases; junction bases outside the gene matches: 8. Germline V gene data show CDR1 as MNHEY and CDR2 as SVGAGI. The CDR3 is CASSSRRGGWYEQYF. The CDR3 nucleotides are TGTGCCAGCAGTTCCAGGCGGGGGGGCTGGTACGAGCAGTACTTC.

This clonotype occurred once. V gene TRBV6-5 combines with J gene TRBJ1-5; 7 bases are shared with TRBD1. This CDR3 contains 15 residues. Germline V gene lookup returns CDR1 MNHEY and CDR2 SVGAGI. J gave up 5 bases and V 4 bases, and 8 bases lay outside the gene matches. CDR3 DNA sequence: TGTGCCAGCAGTTGGATGACAGGGTTCGATCAGCCCCAGCATTTT. Amino acids: CASSWMTGFDQPQHF.

This chain connects TRBV19 to TRBJ1-1, with D uncertain. From germline, CDR1 is LNHDA and CDR2 SQIVND (reference sequence). This CDR3 has 14 amino acids. With 4 bases removed from V and 4 bases from J, the gap between germline ends came to 13 bases. In nucleotides, the CDR3 is TGTGCCAGTAGTAATTTCAAAGGGATCACTGAAGCTTTCTTT. Protein product: CASSNFKGITEAFF.

This clonotype has ten or more counts. The chain has TRBV19 and TRBJ1-2, with D possibly matching TRBD1 (5 bases). V was shortened by 11 bases and J by 0 bases, with 16 bases between the two germline ends. The CDR3 is 14 residues long. Germline CDR1 LNHDA, CDR2 SQIVND (reference sequence). CDR3 sequence reads: CARGGGVTNYGYTF. The CDR3 coding sequence is TGTGCCCGTGGGGGGGGAGTTACTAACTATGGCTACACCTTC.

Only a few counts were recorded for this clonotype. It may be a read error: a sequence one base away is much more abundant. The chain combines TRBV5-1 with TRBJ2-2, with D perhaps TRBD1 or TRBD2 (5 bases each). The germline V gene encodes CDR1 SGHRS and CDR2 YFSETQ. The CDR3 loop spans 15 amino acids. The CDR3 nucleotides read TGCGCCAGCAGCTTGGTAGGGGCAAACACCGGGGAGCTGTTGTTT. Translating it yields CASSLVGANTGELLF. The whole variable domain, filled in from reference TRBV5-1 and TRBJ2-2, reads KAGVTQTPRYLIKTRGQQVTLSCSPISGHRSVSWYQQTPGQGLQFLFEYFSETQRNKGNFPGRFSGRQFSNSRSEMNVSTLELGDSALYLCASSLVGANTGELLFGEGSRLTVL.

In this sample, this clonotype turned up a few times. The V call is TRBV30, the J call TRBJ1-2; possibly TRBD1 for D (6 bases). Germline V gives CDR1 GTSNPN, CDR2 SVGIG (reference sequence). V lost 0 bases and J lost 5, with 16 bases in between. CDR3 length equals 15 residues. The CDR3 sequence: CAWSVPYRRGYGYTF. The CDR3 DNA follows: TGTGCCTGGAGTGTACCGTACAGGAGGGGGTATGGCTACACCTTC.

At least ten counts were recorded for this clonotype. V usage is TRBV2 and J usage is TRBJ1-5; unclear D gene. V was cut by 5 bases and J by 4 bases, with 15 bases left in between. The CDR3 spans 15 residues. Germline V gene sequence: CDR1 SNHLY, CDR2 FYNNEI. This CDR3 is CASSTGPEGNQPQHF. CDR3 coding DNA: TGTGCCAGCAGTACTGGGCCAGAGGGAAATCAGCCCCAGCATTTT.

This chain connects TRBV10-3 to TRBJ2-5; D is perhaps TRBD1 (6 bases). CDR1 ENHRY and CDR2 SYGVKD come from the germline V gene. Trimming took off 0 bases at V and 5 bases at J, with 10 bases between the two ends. The CDR3 extends over 14 amino acids. The CDR3 spells CAISESWTDETQYF. CDR3 bases: TGTGCCATCAGTGAGTCCTGGACAGATGAGACCCAGTACTTC.

This clonotype was seen repeatedly, ten times or more. The chain joins TRBV28 to TRBJ1-5, with D possibly TRBD1 on 5 matching bases. V was cut by 3 bases and J by 7 bases, with 13 bases left in between. Germline CDR1 is MDHEN and CDR2 is SYDVKM. The CDR3 runs 14 residues. CDR3 nucleotides: TGTGCCAGCAGTTTCCCGTGGGGGAAACAGCCCCAGCATTTT. Translating it yields CASSFPWGKQPQHF.

Many counts were recorded for this clonotype. The chain uses TRBV5-1 and TRBJ1-2, with unresolved D. This CDR3 is 12 amino acids long. Germline V gives CDR1 SGHRS, CDR2 YFSETQ. Trimming shortened V by 1 base and J by 7 bases, and 8 bases separated the two germline ends. Written as DNA, the CDR3 is TGCGCCAGCAGCTTGCCATGGAGTGGCTACACCTTC. Protein: CASSLPWSGYTF.

The chain employs TRBV20-1 and TRBJ1-2; 7 nucleotides line up with TRBD1. The CDR3 extends over 15 amino acids. V lost 5 bases, J lost 4 bases, and 13 bases stayed unmatched. Per the germline V gene, CDR1 is DFQATT and CDR2 is SNEGSKA (reference sequence). DNA of the CDR3: TGCAGTGCTGGAGGCCGGGACAGCCATTTCTATGGCTACACCTTC. It encodes CSAGGRDSHFYGYTF.

At least ten counts were recorded for this clonotype. V is TRBV11-2 and J is TRBJ1-1; D perhaps matches TRBD1 (6 bases). CDR3 length: 14 residues. Germline CDR1 SGHAT, CDR2 FQNNGV. The V gene lost 5 bases and the J gene lost 1 base, with 11 bases spanning the gap. In DNA, the CDR3 is TGTGCCAGCAGCCCGGGACAACCGAACACTGAAGCTTTCTTT. Translating it yields CASSPGQPNTEAFF.

The rearrangement uses TRBV20-1 and TRBJ1-2; the D is unclear. The ends were cut back, 6 bases at V and 4 bases at J, with 18 bases in the middle. The CDR3 consists of 14 residues. CDR1 DFQATT and CDR2 SNEGSKA come from the germline V gene (reference sequence). DNA for the CDR3: TGCAGTGCAACCCCCCTCGAGGCAGGCTATGGCTACACCTTC. This sequence encodes CSATPLEAGYGYTF.

This clonotype came up many times. The V call is TRBV20-1, the J call TRBJ2-7, with 7 bases that match TRBD1. Losses at the gene ends were 6 bases for V and 4 bases for J; bases not matched to a gene: 9. Germline V gives CDR1 DFQATT, CDR2 SNEGSKA (reference sequence). There are 13 residues in the CDR3. The CDR3 spells CSARRTGTYEQYF. The CDR3 DNA follows: TGCAGTGCAAGGAGGACAGGAACTTACGAGCAGTACTTC.

This clonotype was counted a few times. This chain links TRBV19 with TRBJ1-1; D not certain. The V and J ends lost 3 bases and 5 bases respectively, with 13 bases between them. The CDR3 sequence is 14 residues long. Germline CDR1 reads LNHDA; CDR2 reads SQIVND (reference sequence). CDR3 residues: CASSIVAGATEAFF. DNA of the CDR3: TGTGCCAGTAGTATCGTGGCCGGAGCGACTGAAGCTTTCTTT.

This clonotype showed up many times. The rearrangement joins TRBV6-5 to TRBJ1-2; unclear D gene. Trimming took off 6 bases at V and 5 bases at J, with 13 bases between the two ends. Germline loops: CDR1 MNHEY, CDR2 SVGAGI. The CDR3 totals 13 residues. The CDR3, as DNA: TGTGCCAGCAGATCGGGTCTGGGATATGGCTACACCTTC. Its protein product is CASRSGLGYGYTF.

At least ten counts were recorded for this clonotype. The rearrangement links TRBV12-3 or TRBV12-4 to TRBJ1-3; tentatively, D is TRBD1 (6 bases). V was pared by 3 bases and J by 4 bases, with 13 bases between. The CDR3 is 15 amino acids. This chain's CDR3 is CASSLGGAGGNTIYF. CDR3 DNA: TGTGCCAGCAGTTTGGGGGGGGCTGGAGGAAACACCATATATTTT.

The V call is TRBV3-1, the J call TRBJ2-7, with no clear D. The V end lost 5 bases, the J end lost 5 bases, and 16 bases lay between the germline ends. The CDR3 totals 14 residues. Germline V lookup: CDR1 LGHDT, CDR2 YNNKEL (reference sequence). In nucleotides, the CDR3 is TGTGCCAGCAGCAAAAGAGGTGGCCTTAACGAGCAGTACTTC. This translates into CASSKRGGLNEQYF.

For this clonotype: A much bigger clone sits one base away, suggesting this may be a read error. This likely comes from a read error, as the CDR3 has no conserved phenylalanine or tryptophan at its end. The V and J genes are TRBV4-1 and TRBJ1-2, with TRBD1 identical over 7 bases. The CDR3 loop spans 16 amino acids. Looked up from germline, CDR1 is MGHRA and CDR2 is YSYEKL. After removal of 0 bases from V and 4 bases from J, the junction contained 8 bases not matched to a gene. In DNA, the CDR3 is TGCGCCAGCAGCCAAGATCCTAGGACAGGACCCTATGGCTACACCGTC. This sequence encodes CASSQDPRTGPYGYTV.

This clonotype was seen more than once but under ten times. A read error is possible here, since a much larger clone lies one base away. The rearrangement links TRBV12-5 to TRBJ2-2; tentatively, D is TRBD1 or TRBD2 (5 bases each). CDR3 size: 16 residues. Germline V lookup: CDR1 LGHNT, CDR2 FRNRAP. DNA of the CDR3: TGTGCTAGTGGTTTGGTACTCCCCGGGGTAGTAGGGGAGCTGTGTTTT. The encoded protein is CASGLVLPGVVGELCF.

There are many counts of this clonotype. This chain links TRBV5-1 with TRBJ2-2; D gene uncertain. This CDR3 has 14 amino acids. Germline CDR1 reads SGHRS; CDR2 reads YFSETQ. V was trimmed by 5 bases and J by 2 bases, leaving 10 bases between them. DNA for the CDR3: TGCGCCAGCAGAAGTAGCCATAACACCGGGGAGCTGTTTTTT. Amino acids: CASRSSHNTGELFF. The whole variable domain, remainder taken from reference TRBV5-1 and TRBJ2-2, is KAGVTQTPRYLIKTRGQQVTLSCSPISGHRSVSWYQQTPGQGLQFLFEYFSETQRNKGNFPGRFSGRQFSNSRSEMNVSTLELGDSALYLCASRSSHNTGELFFGEGSRLTVL.

This clonotype was seen a handful of times. The J gene is TRBJ1-2, the V gene TRBV20-1, with 12 positions matching TRBD1. The CDR3 runs to 16 residues. After removal of 0 bases from V and 2 bases from J, the junction contained 4 bases not matched to a gene. Per germline, CDR1 DFQATT and CDR2 SNEGSKA (reference sequence). CDR3 coding DNA: TGCAGTGCTAGAGATCGGGACAGGGGGCAGAACTATGGCTACACCTTC. Its translation is CSARDRDRGQNYGYTF.

The rearrangement joins TRBV19 to TRBJ2-5; D remains unclear. With 3 bases removed from V and 4 bases from J, the gap between germline ends came to 15 bases. Per the germline V gene, CDR1 is LNHDA and CDR2 is SQIVND (reference sequence). The CDR3 contains 15 residues. As DNA, the CDR3 is TGTGCCAGTAGTATGGGAAGGGTATCGACAGAGACCCAGTACTTC. Protein product: CASSMGRVSTETQYF.

The V call is TRBV6-1, the J call TRBJ2-5, with D possibly matching TRBD1 (6 bases). The CDR3 sequence is 14 residues long. CDR1 is MNHNS, CDR2 SASEGT, per germline. Trimming removed 6 bases from V and 5 bases from J, with 16 bases in between. As DNA, the CDR3 is TGTGCCAGCAGCTCTCTAACAGGGTGGGAGACCCAGTACTTC. Its protein product is CASSSLTGWETQYF.